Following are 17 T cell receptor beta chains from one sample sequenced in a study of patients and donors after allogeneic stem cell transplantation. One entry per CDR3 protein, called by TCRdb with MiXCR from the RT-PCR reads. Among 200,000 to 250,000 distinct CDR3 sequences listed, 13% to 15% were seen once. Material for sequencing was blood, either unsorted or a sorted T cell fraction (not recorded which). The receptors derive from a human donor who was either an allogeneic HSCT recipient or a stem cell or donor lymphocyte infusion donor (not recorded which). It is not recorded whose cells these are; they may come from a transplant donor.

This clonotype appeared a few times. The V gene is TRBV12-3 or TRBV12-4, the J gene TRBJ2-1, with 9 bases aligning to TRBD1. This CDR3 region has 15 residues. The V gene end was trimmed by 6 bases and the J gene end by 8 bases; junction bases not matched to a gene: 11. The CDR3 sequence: CASRTGGLGGDEQFF. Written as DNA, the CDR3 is TGTGCCAGCAGAACAGGGGGCCTTGGTGGGGATGAGCAGTTCTTC.

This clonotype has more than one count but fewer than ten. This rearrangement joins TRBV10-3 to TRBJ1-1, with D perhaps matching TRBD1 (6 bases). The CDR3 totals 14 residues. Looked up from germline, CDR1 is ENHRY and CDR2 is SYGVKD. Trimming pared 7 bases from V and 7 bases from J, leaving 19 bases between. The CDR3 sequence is CAITGRGASSEAFF. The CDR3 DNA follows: TGTGCCATCACCGGAAGGGGGGCGTCGAGTGAAGCTTTCTTT.

DNA of the CDR3: TGTGCCAGCATCCAAAAGGGGAAAAGGGAAAAACTGTTTTTT. Translating it yields CASIQKGKREKLFF. The chain is built from TRBV6-2 or TRBV6-3 and TRBJ1-4; weak D call: TRBD1 (5 bases). Per germline, CDR1 MNHEY and CDR2 SVGEGT. The CDR3 sequence is 14 residues long. V lost 7 bases to trimming and J lost 8 bases, with 17 bases between them.

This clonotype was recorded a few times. The DNA for the CDR3 is TGTGCCAGCAGGCACGGGGTGAACACTGAAGCTTTCTTT. As protein: CASRHGVNTEAFF. The V and J genes are TRBV6-1 and TRBJ1-1; D remains unclear. This CDR3 region has 13 residues. The ends were cut back, 6 bases at V and 0 bases at J, with 8 bases in the middle. Germline values: CDR1 MNHNS, CDR2 SASEGT.

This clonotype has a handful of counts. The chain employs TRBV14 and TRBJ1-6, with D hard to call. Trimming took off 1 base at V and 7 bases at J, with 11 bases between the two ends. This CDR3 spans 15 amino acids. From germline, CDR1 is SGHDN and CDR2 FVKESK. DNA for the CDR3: TGTGCCAGCAGCCAAGGTGCAGTGGGGAATTCACCCCTCCACTTT. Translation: CASSQGAVGNSPLHF.

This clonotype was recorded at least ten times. CDR3 bases: TGTGCCAGCATCCGACAGGGTCGGCTCGAGCAGTACTTC. Protein sequence: CASIRQGRLEQYF. V is TRBV6-6 and J is TRBJ2-7; 7 bases fit TRBD1. V gave up 7 bases and J gave up 6 bases; unmatched junction bases: 9. The CDR3 spans 13 residues. Looked up from germline, CDR1 is MNHNY and CDR2 is SVGAGI (reference sequence).

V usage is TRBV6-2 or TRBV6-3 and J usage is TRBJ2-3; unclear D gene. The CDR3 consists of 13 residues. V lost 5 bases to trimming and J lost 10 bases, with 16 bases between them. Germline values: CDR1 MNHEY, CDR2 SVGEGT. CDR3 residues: CASSTPLESAQYF. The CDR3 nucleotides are TGTGCCAGCAGTACTCCTCTAGAATCGGCGCAGTATTTT.

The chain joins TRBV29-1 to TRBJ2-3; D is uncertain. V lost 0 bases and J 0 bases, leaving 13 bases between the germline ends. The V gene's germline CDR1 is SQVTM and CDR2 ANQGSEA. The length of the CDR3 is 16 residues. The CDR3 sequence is CSVEDHSLTSTDTQYF. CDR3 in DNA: TGCAGCGTTGAAGATCACTCACTGACAAGCACAGATACGCAGTATTTT.

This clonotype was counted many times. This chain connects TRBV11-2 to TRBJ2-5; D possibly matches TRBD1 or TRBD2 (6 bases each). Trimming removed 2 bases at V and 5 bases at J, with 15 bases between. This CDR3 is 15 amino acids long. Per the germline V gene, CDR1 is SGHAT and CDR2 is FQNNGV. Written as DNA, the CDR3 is TGTGCCAGCAGCTTAAACAGGGCAGGAGGGGAGACCCAGTACTTC. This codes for CASSLNRAGGETQYF.

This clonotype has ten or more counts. CDR3 loop: CASSLVRLAGNTDTQYF. The CDR3 bases are TGTGCCAGCAGTTTAGTTCGCCTAGCGGGAAACACAGATACGCAGTATTTT. This chain joins TRBV27 and TRBJ2-3; 9 bases fit TRBD2. There are 17 residues in the CDR3. Trimming removed 2 bases from V and 2 bases from J; junction bases left unmatched: 8. Germline CDR1 is MNHEY and CDR2 is SMNVEV (reference sequence).

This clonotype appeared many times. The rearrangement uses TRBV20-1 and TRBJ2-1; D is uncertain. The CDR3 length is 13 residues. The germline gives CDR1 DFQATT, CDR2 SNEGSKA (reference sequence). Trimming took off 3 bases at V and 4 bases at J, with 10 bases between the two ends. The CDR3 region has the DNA TGCAGTGCTAGTCCGCCTACATACAATGAGCAGTTCTTC. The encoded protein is CSASPPTYNEQFF.

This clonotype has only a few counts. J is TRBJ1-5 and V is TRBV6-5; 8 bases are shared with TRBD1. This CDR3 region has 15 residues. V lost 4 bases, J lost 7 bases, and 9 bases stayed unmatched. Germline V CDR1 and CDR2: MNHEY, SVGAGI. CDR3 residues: CASSFAGGLGQPQHF. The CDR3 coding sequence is TGTGCCAGCAGTTTCGCAGGGGGCCTTGGCCAGCCCCAGCATTTT.

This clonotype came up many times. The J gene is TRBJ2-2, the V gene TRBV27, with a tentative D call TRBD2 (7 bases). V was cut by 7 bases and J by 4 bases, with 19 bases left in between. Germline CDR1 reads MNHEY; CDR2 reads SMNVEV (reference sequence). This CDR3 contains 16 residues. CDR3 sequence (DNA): TGTGCCAGCACCTTATCTAGCGGAGGGGGCACCGGGGAGCTGTTTTTT. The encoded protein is CASTLSSGGGTGELFF.

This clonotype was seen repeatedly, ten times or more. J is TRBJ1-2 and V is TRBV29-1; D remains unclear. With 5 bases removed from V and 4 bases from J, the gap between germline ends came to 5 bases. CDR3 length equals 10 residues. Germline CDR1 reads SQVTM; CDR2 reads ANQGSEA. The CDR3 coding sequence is TGCAGCGTTCAATTCTATGGCTACACCTTC. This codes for CSVQFYGYTF.

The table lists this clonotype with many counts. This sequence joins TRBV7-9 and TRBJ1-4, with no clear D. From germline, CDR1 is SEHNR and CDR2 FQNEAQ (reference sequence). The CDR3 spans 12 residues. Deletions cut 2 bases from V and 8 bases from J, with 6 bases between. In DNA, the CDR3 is TGTGCCAGCAGCTTAAGCTCCGAAAAACTGTTTTTT. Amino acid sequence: CASSLSSEKLFF.

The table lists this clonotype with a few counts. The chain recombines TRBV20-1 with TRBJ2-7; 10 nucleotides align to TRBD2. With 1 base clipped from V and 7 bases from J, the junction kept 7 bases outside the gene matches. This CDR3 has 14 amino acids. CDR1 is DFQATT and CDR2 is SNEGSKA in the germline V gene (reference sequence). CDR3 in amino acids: CSARGWLAGVEQYF. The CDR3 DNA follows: TGCAGTGCTAGAGGTTGGCTAGCGGGAGTGGAGCAGTACTTC.

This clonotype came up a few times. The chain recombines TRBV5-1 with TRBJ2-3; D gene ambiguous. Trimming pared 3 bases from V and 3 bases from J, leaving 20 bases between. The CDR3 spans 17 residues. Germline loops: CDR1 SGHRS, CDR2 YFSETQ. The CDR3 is CASSWGVLLKTTDTQYF. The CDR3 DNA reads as TGCGCCAGCAGCTGGGGTGTACTGCTCAAGACAACAGATACGCAGTATTTT.